This T cell receptor beta chain emerged from a study of blood T cell dynamics during melanoma immunotherapy. Time point described: pre-treatment baseline. The assay was immunoSEQ multiplex PCR, and TCRdb's table has in-frame clones only and misses some. The sample contains about 13,000 clones, 89% of which appear only once. The sequencing used blood, collected from a patient treated with checkpoint blockade. The TCR originated in a human donor with melanoma.

The CDR3 here is CASSLGGSVYEQYF. The DNA of the CDR3 is TGTGCCAGCAGCTTAGGCGGCTCCGTTTACGAGCAGTACTTC. The V call is TRBV7-3, the J call TRBJ2-7; D is ambiguous. Trimming stripped 2 bases from V and 4 bases from J, with 12 bases between. Germline V gene lookup returns CDR1 SGHTA and CDR2 FQGTGA. The CDR3 length is 14 residues.